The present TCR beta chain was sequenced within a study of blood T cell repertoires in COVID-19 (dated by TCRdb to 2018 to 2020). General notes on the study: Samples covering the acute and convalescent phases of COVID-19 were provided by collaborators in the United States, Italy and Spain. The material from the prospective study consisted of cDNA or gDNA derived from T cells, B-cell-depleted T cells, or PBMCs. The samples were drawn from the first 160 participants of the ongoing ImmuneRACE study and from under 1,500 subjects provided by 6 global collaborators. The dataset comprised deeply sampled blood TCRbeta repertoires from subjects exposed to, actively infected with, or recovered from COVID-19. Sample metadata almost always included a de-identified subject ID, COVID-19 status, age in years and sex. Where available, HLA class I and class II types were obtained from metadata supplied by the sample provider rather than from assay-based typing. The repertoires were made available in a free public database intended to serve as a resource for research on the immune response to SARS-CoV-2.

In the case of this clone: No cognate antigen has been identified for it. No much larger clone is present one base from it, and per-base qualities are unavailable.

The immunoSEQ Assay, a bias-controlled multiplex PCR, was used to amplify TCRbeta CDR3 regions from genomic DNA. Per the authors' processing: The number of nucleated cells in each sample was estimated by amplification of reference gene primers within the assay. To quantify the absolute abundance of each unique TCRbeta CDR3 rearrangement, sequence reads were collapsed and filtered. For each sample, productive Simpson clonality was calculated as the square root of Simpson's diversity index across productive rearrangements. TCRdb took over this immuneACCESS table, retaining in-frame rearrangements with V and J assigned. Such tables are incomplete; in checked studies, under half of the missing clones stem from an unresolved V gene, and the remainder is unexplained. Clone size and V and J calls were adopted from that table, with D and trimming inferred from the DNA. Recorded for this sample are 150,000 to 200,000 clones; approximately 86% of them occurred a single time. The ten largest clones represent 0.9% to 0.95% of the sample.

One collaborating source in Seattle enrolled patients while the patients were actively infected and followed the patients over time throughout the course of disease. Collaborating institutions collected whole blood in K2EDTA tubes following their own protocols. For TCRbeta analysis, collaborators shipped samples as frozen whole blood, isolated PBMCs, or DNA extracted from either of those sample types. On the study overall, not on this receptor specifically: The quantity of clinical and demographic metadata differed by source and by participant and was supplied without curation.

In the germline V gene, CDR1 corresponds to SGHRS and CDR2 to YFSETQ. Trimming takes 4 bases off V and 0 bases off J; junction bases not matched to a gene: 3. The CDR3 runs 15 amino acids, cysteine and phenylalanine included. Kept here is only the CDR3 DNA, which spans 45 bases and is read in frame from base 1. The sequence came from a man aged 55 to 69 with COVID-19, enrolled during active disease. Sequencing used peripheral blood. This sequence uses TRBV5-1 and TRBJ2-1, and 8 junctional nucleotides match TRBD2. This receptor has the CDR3 CASSNSGNSYNEQFF. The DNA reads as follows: TGCGCCAGCAGCAATAGCGGGAACTCCTACAATGAGCAGTTCTTC. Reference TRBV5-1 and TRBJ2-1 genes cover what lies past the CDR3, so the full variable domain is KAGVTQTPRYLIKTRGQQVTLSCSPISGHRSVSWYQQTPGQGLQFLFEYFSETQRNKGNFPGRFSGRQFSNSRSEMNVSTLELGDSALYLCASSNSGNSYNEQFFGPGTRLTVL.